The T cell receptor beta chain described here comes from a study of early T cells in non-severe SARS-CoV-2 infection. Study context: The input, bulk RNA from unsorted whole blood, was sequenced, and chains were unpaired. Broader study findings: Missing private and CD4 specificities, VDJdb matching favored anti-spike CD8 responses.

Attached unique molecular identifiers marked individual cDNA molecules. Using its own MiXCR run on the 5' RACE reads, TCRdb lists one record per CDR3 protein. The sample carries 23,000 or so distinct CDR3 sequences, 5.3% recorded once. This clonotype was recorded only once. The antigen remains unidentified. A much more abundant neighbour one base away suggests this may be a read error. The sequence came from an adult who was a healthcare worker with PCR-confirmed SARS-CoV-2 infection or an uninfected control (not recorded which). Material for sequencing was whole blood.

This chain's CDR3 is CASSLTSGSADMQYF. CDR3 coding DNA: TGTGCCAGCAGCTTAACTAGCGGGAGTGCAGATATGCAGTATTTT. This sequence joins TRBV7-9 and TRBJ2-3, with 11 bases aligning to TRBD2. Germline CDR1 SEHNR, CDR2 FQNEAQ (reference sequence). The CDR3 length is 15 residues. Using reference TRBV7-9 and TRBJ2-3 for the parts outside the CDR3, the full variable domain is DTGVSQNPRHKITKRGQNVTFRCDPISEHNRLYWYRQTLGQGPEFLTYFQNEAQLEKSRLLSDRFSAERPKGSFSTLEIQRTEQGDSAMYLCASSLTSGSADMQYFGPGTRLTVL.